The next 21 T cell receptor beta chains were all read from a single sample in a study of blood T cell repertoires in COVID-19 (dated by TCRdb to the early 2020s). Libraries came from the immunoSEQ multiplex PCR assay. Here the immuneACCESS table is served through TCRdb, limited to in-frame sequences with V and J called. Missing clones are a known gap in these copies; in checked studies unresolved V genes cover under half, and the rest lacks a known reason. In this sample the table shows about 270,000 clones, around 87% of which occur a single time. Clones ranked in the top ten supply around 2.5% of the sample. The sequenced sample was peripheral blood. The receptors were gathered from a woman aged 50 to 60 with acute or convalescent COVID-19.

The rearrangement uses TRBV11-3 and TRBJ2-7, with D perhaps TRBD2 (6 bases). The ends were cut back, 5 bases at V and 6 bases at J, with 11 bases in the middle. This CDR3 spans 12 amino acids. Germline V lookup: CDR1 SGHNT, CDR2 YENEEA. This chain's CDR3 is CASSPPGVEQYF. CDR3 in DNA: TGTGCCAGCAGCCCTCCGGGAGTCGAGCAGTACTTC.

This chain uses TRBV18 with TRBJ1-4; TRBD1 might be the D (5 bases). The germline CDR1 and CDR2 sequences are KGHSH and LQKENI. Deletions cut 3 bases from V and 3 bases from J, with 8 bases between. The CDR3 loop spans 14 amino acids. The CDR3 nucleotides read TGTGCCAGCTCACCGGACACCGCTAATGAAAAACTGTTTTTT. This codes for CASSPDTANEKLFF.

The chain joins TRBV2 to TRBJ1-6; 11 bases map to TRBD1. CDR3 length: 14 amino acids. Germline trimming cut 4 bases from V and 10 bases from J; bases unmatched to any gene: 3. CDR1 is SNHLY and CDR2 is FYNNEI in the germline V gene. This CDR3 reads CASSGTGGFSPLHF. The CDR3 bases are TGTGCCAGCAGTGGGACAGGGGGCTTCTCACCCCTCCACTTT.

The rearrangement joins TRBV12-3 or TRBV12-4 to TRBJ2-7; maybe TRBD2 (6 bases). The CDR3 extends over 13 amino acids. The V end was cut by 6 bases, the J end by 3 bases, with 12 bases between. The CDR3 protein is CASSKGLSYEQYF. The CDR3 DNA is TGTGCCAGCAGCAAGGGACTCAGCTACGAGCAGTACTTC.

The rearrangement links TRBV27 to TRBJ1-5; D is ambiguous. The V end was cut by 6 bases, the J end by 1 base, with 7 bases between. This CDR3 has 13 residues. In germline, CDR1 is MNHEY, CDR2 SMNVEV (reference sequence). Written as DNA, the CDR3 is TGTGCCAGCAGCTGGAGGAGCAATCAGCCCCAGCATTTT. Translated: CASSWRSNQPQHF.

This clone was detected only once. The CDR3 protein is CASRGTVYNEQFF. CDR3 nucleotide sequence: TGTGCCAGCAGAGGGACAGTTTACAATGAGCAGTTCTTC. J is TRBJ2-1 and V is TRBV7-9, with 7 bases aligning to TRBD1. The J segment lost 4 bases and the V segment lost 6 bases, leaving 3 bases of the junction unmatched. The length of the CDR3 is 13 residues. Germline V gene sequence: CDR1 SEHNR, CDR2 FQNEAQ (reference sequence).

The chain combines TRBV18 with TRBJ1-3; no clear D. The V and J ends lost 3 bases and 0 bases respectively, with 12 bases between them. Germline lookup yields CDR1 KGHSH and CDR2 LQKENI. CDR3 length equals 16 residues. CDR3 protein: CASSPRTGTSGNTIYF. In DNA, the CDR3 is TGTGCCAGCTCACCTCGCACGGGAACCTCTGGAAACACCATATATTTT.

This rearrangement joins TRBV2 to TRBJ2-7; possible D gene TRBD1, 5 bases. The CDR3 spans 13 residues. The germline V gene encodes CDR1 SNHLY and CDR2 FYNNEI. The V and J ends lost 6 bases and 2 bases respectively, with 11 bases between them. CDR3 sequence (DNA): TGTGCCAGCAGCCGACAGATAACCTACGAGCAGTACTTC. Its protein is CASSRQITYEQYF. The whole variable domain, remainder taken from reference TRBV2 and TRBJ2-7, is EPEVTQTPSHQVTQMGQEVILRCVPISNHLYFYWYRQILGQKVEFLVSFYNNEISEKSEIFDDQFSVERPDGSNFTLKIRSTKLEDSAMYFCASSRQITYEQYFGPGTRLTVT.

The chain combines TRBV7-3 with TRBJ1-1; no reliable D call. Trimming pared 0 bases from V and 5 bases from J, leaving 16 bases between. Germline V gives CDR1 SGHTA, CDR2 FQGTGA. The CDR3 loop spans 16 amino acids. DNA of the CDR3: TGTGCCAGCAGCTTAACTGCCGCCCCCTGGGAGACTGAAGCTTTCTTT. This encodes CASSLTAAPWETEAFF.

The rearrangement links TRBV3-1 (or the pseudogene TRBV3-2) to TRBJ1-1; tentative D call: TRBD1 (5 bases). Per the germline V gene, CDR1 is LGHDT and CDR2 is YNNKEL (reference sequence). V gave up 5 bases and J gave up 5 bases, with 15 bases separating them. The CDR3 is 14 amino acids. The CDR3 loop is CASSFGGWMTEAFF. The CDR3 nucleotides are TGTGCCAGCAGCTTCGGGGGATGGATGACTGAAGCTTTCTTT.

The chain has TRBV29-1 and TRBJ2-7; D may be TRBD1 (6 bases). Per germline, CDR1 SQVTM and CDR2 ANQGSEA. The germline V and J ends were trimmed by 7 bases and 2 bases, with 15 bases remaining between them. The CDR3 has 13 amino acids. CDR3 protein: CSAAGTKAYEQYF. CDR3 bases: TGCAGCGCTGCCGGGACAAAAGCCTACGAGCAGTACTTC.

This clone has a single count. The chain's CDR3 is CASRGRGGTDNEQFF. CDR3 DNA sequence: TGTGCCAGCAGGGGTCGGGGGGGCACGGACAATGAGCAGTTCTTC. The J gene is TRBJ2-1, the V gene TRBV28; 8 nucleotides match TRBD2. This CDR3 contains 15 residues. V was clipped by 6 bases and J by 5 bases; unmatched bases: 9. The germline V gene has CDR1 MDHEN and CDR2 SYDVKM.

The CDR3 DNA reads TGTGCCAGCAGTCCCCCGGAGGCGAACGAGCAGTACTTC. Protein sequence: CASSPPEANEQYF. V usage is TRBV28 and J usage is TRBJ2-7; possible D gene TRBD2, 5 bases. The germline gives CDR1 MDHEN, CDR2 SYDVKM. Trimming stripped 5 bases from V and 5 bases from J, with 13 bases between. This CDR3 contains 13 residues.

This clone was observed a handful of times. The rearrangement links TRBV6-5 to TRBJ1-4; D call uncertain. The V end was cut by 10 bases, the J end by 0 bases, with 12 bases between. The CDR3 contains 14 residues. Germline assignment: CDR1 MNHEY and CDR2 SVGAGI. The CDR3 here is CAIGVGATNEKLFF. CDR3 coding DNA: TGTGCCATCGGGGTGGGTGCAACTAATGAAAAACTGTTTTTT.

The chain carries TRBV6-2 or TRBV6-3 and TRBJ2-1; 7 bases line up with TRBD2. Germline V gene data show CDR1 as MNHEY and CDR2 as SVGEGT. The CDR3 covers 15 residues. After removal of 2 bases from V and 8 bases from J, the junction contained 9 bases not matched to a gene. The chain's CDR3 is CASSYPVTRGDEQFF. DNA of the CDR3: TGTGCCAGCAGTTACCCCGTCACACGGGGGGATGAGCAGTTCTTC.

The V and J genes are TRBV27 and TRBJ2-7, with D perhaps TRBD1 (5 bases). Trimming left V 1 base short and J 3 bases short, with 16 bases between. CDR3 length equals 16 residues. Per germline, CDR1 MNHEY and CDR2 SMNVEV (reference sequence). CDR3 sequence (DNA): TGTGCCAGCAGTTTATATCAGGGTTCGCAAAGCTACGAGCAGTACTTC. Its protein product is CASSLYQGSQSYEQYF.

The V and J genes are TRBV28 and TRBJ2-1; D possibly corresponds to TRBD1 (6 bases). There are 16 residues in the CDR3. From germline, CDR1 is MDHEN and CDR2 SYDVKM. The V end was cut by 8 bases, the J end by 6 bases, with 23 bases between. The CDR3 nucleotides read TGTGCCAGCCCCCCTGGGGGCAGGGTGTTAGTCAATGAGCAGTTCTTC. This translates into CASPPGGRVLVNEQFF.

The V gene is TRBV30, the J gene TRBJ1-4; D is unresolved. The length of the CDR3 is 13 residues. Germline CDR1 and CDR2: GTSNPN and SVGIG (reference sequence). Trimming removed 0 bases at V and 5 bases at J, with 7 bases between. CDR3 residues: CAWSVLGNEKLFF. The DNA for the CDR3 is TGTGCCTGGAGTGTACTAGGAAATGAAAAACTGTTTTTT.

The chain recombines TRBV5-1 with TRBJ2-5, with 11 bases lining up with TRBD1. With 2 bases clipped from V and 4 bases from J, the junction kept 7 bases outside the gene matches. The CDR3 contains 16 residues. CDR1 and CDR2 from the germline V gene are SGHRS and YFSETQ. The CDR3 loop is CASSLGTGTGGETQYF. Written as DNA, the CDR3 is TGCGCCAGCAGCTTAGGGACCGGGACAGGGGGAGAGACCCAGTACTTC.

The rearrangement links TRBV11-2 to TRBJ2-1, with D hard to call. The CDR3 contains 16 residues. Germline V gene sequence: CDR1 SGHAT, CDR2 FQNNGV. Trimming removed 6 bases from V and 2 bases from J, with 17 bases in between. CDR3 region: CASSLGILLTYNEQFF. In nucleotides, the CDR3 is TGTGCCAGCAGTCTCGGTATTCTCCTTACCTACAATGAGCAGTTCTTC.

This chain links TRBV19 with TRBJ1-5, with D maybe TRBD1 (5 bases). Germline V CDR1 and CDR2: LNHDA, SQIVND (reference sequence). V dropped 4 bases and J dropped 4 bases, with 5 bases sitting between them. This CDR3 has 12 amino acids. CDR3 DNA sequence: TGTGCCAGTAGTAAGGGGAATCAGCCCCAGCATTTT. Translating gives CASSKGNQPQHF. The whole variable domain, remainder taken from reference TRBV19 and TRBJ1-5, is DGGITQSPKYLFRKEGQNVTLSCEQNLNHDAMYWYRQDPGQGLRLIYYSQIVNDFQKGDIAEGYSVSREKKESFPLTVTSAQKNPTAFYLCASSKGNQPQHFGDGTRLSIL.